This record covers a single TCR beta chain. The CDR3 is cut off 3 residues early in the read; its end comes from the germline J gene. Germline CDR1 is SGHTA and CDR2 is FQGTGA. There are 15 residues in the CDR3. V lost 5 bases and J lost 4; bases outside the gene matches: 7. This entry is derived from a study of T cells in women clearing cervical HPV infection. Only in-frame clones appear in the TCRdb table, and some are missing; sequencing was by immunoSEQ multiplex PCR. Its table records about 40,000 clones. This receptor was obtained from a woman aged 18-70 years with a cervical HPV16 infection that either progressed to CIN3+ or cleared (not recorded which). The chain recombines TRBV7-3 with TRBJ2-1; 8 nucleotides line up with TRBD2. The sample was blood buffy coat. The DNA read from the CDR3 is TGTGCCAGCAGCAGCAGCGGGGGATTATACAATGAG. Residues: CASSSSGGLYNE. The whole CDR3 reads CASSSSGGLYNEQFF.